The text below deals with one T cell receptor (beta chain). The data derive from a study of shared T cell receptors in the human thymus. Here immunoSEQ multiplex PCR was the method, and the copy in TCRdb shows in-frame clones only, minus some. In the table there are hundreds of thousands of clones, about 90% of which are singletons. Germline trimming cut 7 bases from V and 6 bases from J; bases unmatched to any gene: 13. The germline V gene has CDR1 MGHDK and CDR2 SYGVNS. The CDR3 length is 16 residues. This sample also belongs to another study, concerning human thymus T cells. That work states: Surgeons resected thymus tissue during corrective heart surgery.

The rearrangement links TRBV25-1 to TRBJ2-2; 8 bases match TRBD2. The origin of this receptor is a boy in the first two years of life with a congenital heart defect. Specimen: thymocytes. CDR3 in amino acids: CASTPGLGVYAGELFF. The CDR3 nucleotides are TGTGCCAGCACCCCGGGACTAGGGGTTTACGCCGGGGAGCTGTTTTTT. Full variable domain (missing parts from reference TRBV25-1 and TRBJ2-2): EADIYQTPRYLVIGTGKKITLECSQTMGHDKMYWYQQDPGMELHLIHYSYGVNSTEKGDLSSESTVSRIRTEHFPLTLESARPSHTSQYLCASTPGLGVYAGELFFGEGSRLTVL.